This T cell receptor beta chain was identified during a study of molecular identifiers for immune sequencing clone quantification. This clonotype was seen ten or more times. TCRdb redid the calling of the PCR reads with MiXCR, one entry per CDR3 protein. The data hold about 10,000 distinct CDR3 sequences, with 15% to 20% observed a single time. CDR3 length equals 17 residues. This rearrangement joins TRBV21-1 to TRBJ1-1; TRBD1 is taken as the D call from the table, unchecked against the DNA. TRBV21-1 is annotated as a pseudogene. The TCR was taken from a human donor in good health. Some libraries in this study had Jurkat cell RNA spiked in. Input material: naive CD8+ T cells from blood, with Jurkat cell RNA spiked in. Subset in this sample: FACS-sorted CD8+CD4-CCR7+CD45RA+ naive T cells. Here the CDR3 DNA reads TGTGCCAGCAGACCCGAACAGGGGTCCTACATGAACACTGAAGCTTTCTTT. Protein product: CASRPEQGSYMNTEAFF.